The 17 T cell receptor beta chains reported below all come from one sample, sequenced in a study of cytomegalovirus exposure and HLA in healthy donors. The PCR had 60 Vbeta and 13 Jbeta primers. Method: immunoSEQ multiplex PCR; TCRdb's copy keeps in-frame clones and lacks some. The data show over 200,000 clones, around 89% seen once. Sequenced sample: PBMCs. These TCRs come from a woman under 30 in good health and CMV-seronegative.

This sequence joins TRBV4-3 and TRBJ2-1; 9 positions match TRBD1. CDR1 and CDR2 from the germline V gene are LGHNA and YSLEER. With V trimmed by 5 bases and J by 2 bases, 4 bases remained unmatched. The CDR3 loop spans 15 amino acids. Written as DNA, the CDR3 is TGCGCCAGCAGCGCCCGGGACAGGGCCTACAATGAGCAGTTCTTC. Residues: CASSARDRAYNEQFF.

The chain uses TRBV5-6 and TRBJ1-3; TRBD1 might be the D (5 bases). V gave up 1 base and J gave up 4 bases, with 9 bases separating them. The CDR3 contains 14 residues. Germline V gene data show CDR1 as SGHDT and CDR2 as YYEEEE. CDR3 residues: CASSLLQVGNTIYF. Written as DNA, the CDR3 is TGTGCCAGCAGCTTGTTACAGGTCGGAAACACCATATATTTT.

This chain connects TRBV7-3 to TRBJ1-1, with D tentatively TRBD1 (6 bases). The CDR3 totals 15 residues. With 5 bases removed from V and 0 bases from J, the gap between germline ends came to 13 bases. Germline CDR1 reads SGHTA; CDR2 reads FQGTGA. The CDR3 region has the DNA TGTGCCAGCAGCCGCAGGGGTCGGGTGAACACTGAAGCTTTCTTT. Protein product: CASSRRGRVNTEAFF.

J is TRBJ1-2 and V is TRBV5-1; TRBD1 aligns across 8 bases. The V gene's germline CDR1 is SGHRS and CDR2 YFSETQ. CDR3 length: 13 amino acids. With V trimmed by 3 bases and J by 4 bases, 2 bases remained unmatched. The CDR3 here is CASSYTGGYGYTF. As DNA, the CDR3 is TGCGCCAGCAGCTACACAGGGGGCTATGGCTACACCTTC.

This clone has just a few counts. Here the CDR3 reads CASSFPGGWQPQHF. The CDR3 DNA follows: TGTGCCAGCAGCTTCCCAGGGGGCTGGCAGCCCCAGCATTTT. V and J are TRBV7-2 and TRBJ1-5; 8 bases line up with TRBD1. CDR1 SGHTA and CDR2 FQGNSA come from the germline V gene. The trim removed 3 bases at V and 7 bases at J, leaving 5 bases unmatched. The CDR3 has 14 amino acids.

The V call is TRBV5-6, the J call TRBJ2-2, with TRBD2 matching over 7 bases. The V gene end was trimmed by 1 base and the J gene end by 1 base; junction bases not matched to a gene: 1. This CDR3 spans 15 amino acids. Germline loops: CDR1 SGHDT, CDR2 YYEEEE. DNA for the CDR3: TGTGCCAGCAGCTTGACGGGGGGGAACACCGGGGAGCTGTTTTTT. Translating it yields CASSLTGGNTGELFF.

There are a few counts of this clone. The V and J genes are TRBV5-4 and TRBJ1-2, with D tentatively TRBD1 (5 bases). Germline lookup yields CDR1 SGHNT and CDR2 YYREEE (reference sequence). V shed 1 base and J shed 4 bases, with 11 bases lying between them. The CDR3 length is 14 residues. This chain's CDR3 is CASSLRGAGYGYTF. Written as DNA, the CDR3 is TGTGCCAGCAGCTTGAGGGGCGCTGGCTATGGCTACACCTTC.

This rearrangement joins TRBV13 to TRBJ2-1; 11 bases match TRBD1. Trimming at V came to 1 base and at J to 0 bases, leaving 8 bases not matched to a gene. CDR1 and CDR2 from the germline V gene are PRHDT and FYEKMQ (reference sequence). The CDR3 is 19 residues long. The CDR3 is CASSLVDRGRVGSYNEQFF. CDR3 coding DNA: TGTGCCAGCAGCTTAGTGGACAGGGGGCGGGTAGGCTCCTACAATGAGCAGTTCTTC.

This chain uses TRBV9 with TRBJ2-3, with 10 bases identical to TRBD2. Germline V gives CDR1 SGDLS, CDR2 YYNGEE. V gave up 3 bases and J gave up 0 bases; unmatched junction bases: 4. The CDR3 totals 16 residues. The CDR3 protein is CASSERAGGSTDTQYF. The CDR3 DNA reads TGTGCCAGCAGCGAAAGAGCGGGGGGGAGCACAGATACGCAGTATTTT.

The chain uses TRBV19 and TRBJ1-1; D is possibly TRBD1 (5 bases). Germline assignment: CDR1 LNHDA and CDR2 SQIVND (reference sequence). Deletions cut 5 bases from V and 4 bases from J, with 14 bases between. This CDR3 has 14 residues. The CDR3 sequence: CASSFGAGGTEAFF. CDR3 DNA sequence: TGTGCCAGTAGTTTCGGGGCGGGGGGCACTGAAGCTTTCTTT.

The gene calls are TRBV18 and TRBJ1-3; D remains unclear. V was clipped by 3 bases and J by 0 bases, with 15 bases between them. CDR3 length: 17 residues. CDR1 KGHSH and CDR2 LQKENI come from the germline V gene. Here the CDR3 DNA reads TGTGCCAGCTCACCCTCAAAAACCCCAGGCTCTGGAAACACCATATATTTT. It encodes CASSPSKTPGSGNTIYF.

The rearrangement links TRBV7-8 to TRBJ2-2; no firm D call. Germline values: CDR1 SGHVS, CDR2 FQNEAQ. Trimming removed 5 bases at V and 0 bases at J, with 10 bases between. This CDR3 is built from 15 residues. CDR3 region: CASSPRVSNTGELFF. The CDR3 nucleotides are TGTGCCAGCAGCCCCCGGGTTTCGAACACCGGGGAGCTGTTTTTT.

This chain links TRBV25-1 with TRBJ1-6, with D unclear. V was clipped by 3 bases and J by 10 bases, with 13 bases between them. Germline CDR1 reads MGHDK; CDR2 reads SYGVNS. This CDR3 is 14 amino acids long. CDR3 residues: CASSEQNRASPLHF. CDR3 DNA: TGTGCCAGCAGTGAGCAGAACAGAGCCTCACCCCTCCACTTT.

The chain couples TRBV7-2 to TRBJ2-1; 8 nucleotides line up with TRBD1. V trimming: 6 bases; J trimming: 7 bases; junction bases outside the gene matches: 2. Germline values: CDR1 SGHTA, CDR2 FQGNSA. The CDR3 covers 12 residues. CDR3 in amino acids: CASRYRGNEQFF. In DNA form, the CDR3 reads TGTGCCAGCAGATACAGGGGGAATGAGCAGTTCTTC. Full variable domain (missing parts from reference TRBV7-2 and TRBJ2-1): GAGVSQSPSNKVTEKGKDVELRCDPISGHTALYWYRQSLGQGLEFLIYFQGNSAPDKSGLPSDRFSAERTGGSVSTLTIQRTQQEDSAVYLCASRYRGNEQFFGPGTRLTVL.

This chain links TRBV7-6 with TRBJ1-1; D is ambiguous. Trimming stripped 5 bases from V and 6 bases from J, with 13 bases between. CDR1 is SGHVS, CDR2 FNYEAQ, per germline. This CDR3 contains 13 residues. CDR3 sequence reads: CASSPNIGAEAFF. In nucleotides, the CDR3 is TGTGCCAGCAGCCCCAATATCGGGGCTGAAGCTTTCTTT.

The chain links TRBV9 to TRBJ2-3; 9 bases map to TRBD1. J gave up 3 bases and V 3 bases, and 8 bases lay outside the gene matches. The CDR3 is 16 amino acids. Germline values: CDR1 SGDLS, CDR2 YYNGEE. This chain's CDR3 is CASSARDRVGTDTQYF. The CDR3 region has the DNA TGTGCCAGCAGCGCCCGGGACAGGGTAGGAACAGATACGCAGTATTTT.

This clone was detected a few times. The chain uses TRBV10-2 and TRBJ2-6; D unresolved. The CDR3 spans 15 residues. Germline lookup yields CDR1 WSHSY and CDR2 SAAADI. Trimming removed 2 bases from V and 12 bases from J, with 17 bases in between. The CDR3 nucleotides read TGCGCCAGCAGTGAGGGGTTGGCAGGTACCGCCGTCCTGACTTTC. Translation gives CASSEGLAGTAVLTF.